This T cell receptor beta chain originates from a study of metastatic and nonmetastatic thyroid tumors. Before thyroid surgery, none of the patients had received any treatment. In the authors' workflow: Variation in CDR3 across clinicopathological groups served as the basis for constructing a distant-metastasis classifier in papillary thyroid cancer. MiXCR re-clonotyped the PCR reads for TCRdb. The V and J calls were not made by the authors but by TCRdb's processing. The table shows over 40,000 clones, with 24% occurring only once. CDR3 length equals 14 residues. From germline, CDR1 is SGHKS and CDR2 YYEKEE (reference sequence). Trimming cost V 4 bases and J 6 bases; bases outside gene matches: 6.

The sequenced material came from blood. The chain carries TRBV5-5 and TRBJ2-3; 9 nucleotides match TRBD2. This receptor was obtained from a male donor with papillary thyroid cancer or a benign thyroid nodule (not recorded which). Some clones in this sample may be carry-over from other donors' samples. CDR3 in DNA: TGTGCCAGCAGCCGAGCGGGAGGTGGGGATACGCAGTATTTT. The encoded protein is CASSRAGGGDTQYF.